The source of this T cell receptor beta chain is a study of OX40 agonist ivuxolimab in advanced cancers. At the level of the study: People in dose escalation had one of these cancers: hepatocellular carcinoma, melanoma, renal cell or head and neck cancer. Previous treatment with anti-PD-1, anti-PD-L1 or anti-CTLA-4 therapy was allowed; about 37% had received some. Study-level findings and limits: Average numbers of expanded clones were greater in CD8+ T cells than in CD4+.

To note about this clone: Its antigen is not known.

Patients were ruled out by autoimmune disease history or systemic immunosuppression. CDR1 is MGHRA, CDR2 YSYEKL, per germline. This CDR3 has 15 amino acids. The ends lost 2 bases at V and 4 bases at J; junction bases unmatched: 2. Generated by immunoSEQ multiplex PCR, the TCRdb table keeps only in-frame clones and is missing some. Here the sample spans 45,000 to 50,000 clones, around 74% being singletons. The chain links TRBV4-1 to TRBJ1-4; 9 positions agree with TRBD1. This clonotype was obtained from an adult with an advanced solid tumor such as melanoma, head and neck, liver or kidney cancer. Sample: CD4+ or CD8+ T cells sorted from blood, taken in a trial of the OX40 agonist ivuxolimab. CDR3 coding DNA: TGCGCCAGCAGCCAACAGGGACAGGGTAATGAAAAACTGTTTTTT. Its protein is CASSQQGQGNEKLFF.